Listed below are T cell receptor beta chains from one sample, sequenced in a study of T cell responses to AZD1222 COVID-19 vaccine. Using immunoSEQ multiplex PCR, the repertoire was profiled, and TCRdb retains in-frame clones only, with some absent. This sample carries approximately 150,000 clones, 85% to 95% of them seen once, and the ten largest clones take approximately 5.4%. Sequenced material: peripheral blood, taken on day 0 of AZD1222 vaccination. All receptors derive from an adult in good health. Each CDR3 is given with its conserved first and last residue. The D gene is left open where the match is weak. A clone size is listed for some rows: how often the clone was seen (once, few, many), or a class if it is expanded.

clone_size	v_call	d_call	j_call	cdr3_nt	cdr3_aa
.	TRBV27	.	TRBJ2-2	TGTGCCAGCAGTTTATTGGGCACCGGGGAGCTGTTTTTT	CASSLLGTGELFF
once	TRBV19	.	TRBJ1-1	TGTGCCAGTAGTATACTGTGGGTTACTGAAGCTTTCTTT	CASSILWVTEAFF
.	TRBV6-5	.	TRBJ1-2	TGTGCCAGCAGTTACGGGAGACAAGCAAACTATGGCTACACCTTC	CASSYGRQANYGYTF
.	TRBV7-9	TRBD2	TRBJ2-7	TGTGCCAGCAGCTTGGTCAGCGGGAGGGCCTACGAGCAGTACTTC	CASSLVSGRAYEQYF
.	TRBV4-2	.	TRBJ1-5	TGTGCCAGCAGCCAACCCCTCCAGGACGGCAATCAGCCCCAGCATTTT	CASSQPLQDGNQPQHF
.	TRBV20-1	TRBD1	TRBJ1-5	TGCAGTGCCAGTACAGGGGATAGCAATCAGCCCCAGCATTTT	CSASTGDSNQPQHF
.	TRBV19	.	TRBJ1-5	TGTGCCAGTAGTATCGTCGCCGGCGGGTATCAGCCCCAGCATTTT	CASSIVAGGYQPQHF
.	TRBV30	TRBD1	TRBJ2-7	TGTGCCTGGAGTATCCAGGGGGCTTGGGACGAGCAGTACTTC	CAWSIQGAWDEQYF
.	TRBV7-2	.	TRBJ1-5	TGTGCCAGCAGCTTATTTGGCCGTGGGAGCAATCAGCCCCAGCATTTT	CASSLFGRGSNQPQHF
.	TRBV7-2	.	TRBJ2-7	TGTGCCAGCAGCTTAGTCAACGAGCAGTACTTC	CASSLVNEQYF
.	TRBV10-1	.	TRBJ1-1	TGCGCCAGCAGTGAATTCGGGAACACTGAAGCTTTCTTT	CASSEFGNTEAFF
.	TRBV6-1	.	TRBJ2-1	TGTGCCAGCAGTGAAGCACAGAGCGGTAGGTTCTTC	CASSEAQSGRFF
.	TRBV19	.	TRBJ1-2	TGTGCCAGTAGTATAGATCTTAGATTTGGCTACACCTTC	CASSIDLRFGYTF
.	TRBV7-2	TRBD2	TRBJ2-7	TGTGCCAGCAGCCCCCGAGCGGGACGGGGCGACGAGCAGTACTTC	CASSPRAGRGDEQYF
.	TRBV9	TRBD1	TRBJ1-2	TGTGCCAGCAGCGAGGGACAGAGCTATGGCTACACCTTC	CASSEGQSYGYTF
.	TRBV6-5	.	TRBJ1-1	TGTGCCAGCAACTGGGGGACCCAGGCCACTGAAGCTTTCTTT	CASNWGTQATEAFF